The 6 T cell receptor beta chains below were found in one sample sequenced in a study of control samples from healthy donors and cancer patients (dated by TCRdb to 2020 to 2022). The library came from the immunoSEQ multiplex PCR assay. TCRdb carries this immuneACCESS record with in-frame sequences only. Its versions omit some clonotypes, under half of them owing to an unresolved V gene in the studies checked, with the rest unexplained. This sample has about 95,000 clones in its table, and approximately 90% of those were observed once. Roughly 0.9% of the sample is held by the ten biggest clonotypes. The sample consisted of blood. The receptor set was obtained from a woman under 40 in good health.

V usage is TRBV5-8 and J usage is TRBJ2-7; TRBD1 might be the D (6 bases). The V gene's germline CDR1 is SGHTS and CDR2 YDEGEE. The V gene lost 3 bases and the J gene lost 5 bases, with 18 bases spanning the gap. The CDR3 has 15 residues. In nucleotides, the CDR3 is TGTGCCAGCAGCTCCTACAGGGCCCTAGGCCACGAGCAGTACTTC. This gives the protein CASSSYRALGHEQYF.

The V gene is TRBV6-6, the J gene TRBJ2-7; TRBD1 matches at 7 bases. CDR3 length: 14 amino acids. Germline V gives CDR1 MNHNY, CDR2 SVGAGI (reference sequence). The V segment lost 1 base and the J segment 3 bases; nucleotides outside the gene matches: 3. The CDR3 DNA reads TGTGCCAGCAGTTACTTGTGGGACAGCTACGAGCAGTACTTC. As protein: CASSYLWDSYEQYF.

CDR3: CASSQEGEGAYNEQFF. As DNA, the CDR3 is TGTGCCAGCAGCCAAGAAGGAGAGGGGGCGTACAATGAGCAGTTCTTC. The genes are TRBV14 and TRBJ2-1; 7 bases map to TRBD1. Germline CDR1 is SGHDN and CDR2 is FVKESK. J gave up 4 bases and V 0 bases, and 6 bases lay outside the gene matches. The CDR3 totals 16 residues.

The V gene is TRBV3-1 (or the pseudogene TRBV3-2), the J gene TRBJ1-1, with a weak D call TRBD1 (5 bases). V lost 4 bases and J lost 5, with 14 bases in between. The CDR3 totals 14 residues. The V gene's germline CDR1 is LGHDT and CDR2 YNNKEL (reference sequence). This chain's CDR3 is CASSPPRGATEAFF. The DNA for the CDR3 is TGTGCCAGCAGCCCCCCTAGAGGGGCAACTGAAGCTTTCTTT.

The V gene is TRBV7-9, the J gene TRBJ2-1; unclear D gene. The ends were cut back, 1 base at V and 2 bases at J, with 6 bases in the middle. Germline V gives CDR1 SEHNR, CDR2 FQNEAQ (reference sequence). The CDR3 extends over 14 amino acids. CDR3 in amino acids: CASSLGQTYNEQFF. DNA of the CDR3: TGTGCCAGCAGCTTAGGGCAGACCTACAATGAGCAGTTCTTC.

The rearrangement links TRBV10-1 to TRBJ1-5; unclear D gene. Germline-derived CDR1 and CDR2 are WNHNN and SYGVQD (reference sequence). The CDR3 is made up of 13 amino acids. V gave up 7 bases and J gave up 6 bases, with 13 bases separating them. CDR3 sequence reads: CASNGEWGQPQHF. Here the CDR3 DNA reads TGCGCCAGCAATGGGGAATGGGGTCAGCCCCAGCATTTT.